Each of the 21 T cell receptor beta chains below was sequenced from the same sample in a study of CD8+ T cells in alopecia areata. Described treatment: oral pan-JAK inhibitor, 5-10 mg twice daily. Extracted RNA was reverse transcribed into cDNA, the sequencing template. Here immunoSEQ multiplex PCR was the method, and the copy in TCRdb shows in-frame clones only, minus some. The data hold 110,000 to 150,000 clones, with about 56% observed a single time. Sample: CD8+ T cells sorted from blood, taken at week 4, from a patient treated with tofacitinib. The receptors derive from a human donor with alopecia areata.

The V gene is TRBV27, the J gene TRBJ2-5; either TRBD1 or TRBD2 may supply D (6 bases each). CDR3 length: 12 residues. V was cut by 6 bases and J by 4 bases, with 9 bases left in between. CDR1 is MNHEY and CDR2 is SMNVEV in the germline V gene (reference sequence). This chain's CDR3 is CASSRGPETQYF. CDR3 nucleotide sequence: TGTGCCAGCAGCCGGGGGCCAGAGACCCAGTACTTC.

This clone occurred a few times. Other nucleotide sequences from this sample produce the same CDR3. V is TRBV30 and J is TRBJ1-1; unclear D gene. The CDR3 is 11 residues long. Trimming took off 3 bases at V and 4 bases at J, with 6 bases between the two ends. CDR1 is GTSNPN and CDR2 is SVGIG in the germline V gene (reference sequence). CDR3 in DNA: TGTGCCTGGAGCTTCGGCACTGAAGCTTTCTTT. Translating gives CAWSFGTEAFF. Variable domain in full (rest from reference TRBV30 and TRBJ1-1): SQTIHQWPATLVQPVGSPLSLECTVEGTSNPNLYWYRQAAGRGLQLLFYSVGIGQISSEVPQNLSASRPQDRQFILSSKKLLLSDSGFYLCAWSFGTEAFFGQGTRLTVV.

The CDR3 sequence: CASSLSRGDGELFF. Here the CDR3 DNA reads TGTGCCAGCAGTTTATCGAGGGGTGACGGGGAGCTGTTTTTT. This chain joins TRBV27 and TRBJ2-2; D may correspond to TRBD1 or TRBD2 (5 bases each). Germline V gene sequence: CDR1 MNHEY, CDR2 SMNVEV (reference sequence). Deletions cut 0 bases from V and 7 bases from J, with 9 bases between. This CDR3 comprises 14 residues.

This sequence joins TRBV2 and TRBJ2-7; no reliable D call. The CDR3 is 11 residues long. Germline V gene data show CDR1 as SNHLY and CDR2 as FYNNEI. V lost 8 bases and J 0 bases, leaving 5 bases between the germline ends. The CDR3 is CASLLSYEQYF. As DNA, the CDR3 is TGTGCCAGCCTTCTCTCCTACGAGCAGTACTTC.

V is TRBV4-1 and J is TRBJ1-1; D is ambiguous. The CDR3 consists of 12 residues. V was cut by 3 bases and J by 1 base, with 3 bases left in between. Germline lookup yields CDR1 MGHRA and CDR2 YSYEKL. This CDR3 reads CASSHWNTEAFF. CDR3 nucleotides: TGCGCCAGCAGCCATTGGAACACTGAAGCTTTCTTT.

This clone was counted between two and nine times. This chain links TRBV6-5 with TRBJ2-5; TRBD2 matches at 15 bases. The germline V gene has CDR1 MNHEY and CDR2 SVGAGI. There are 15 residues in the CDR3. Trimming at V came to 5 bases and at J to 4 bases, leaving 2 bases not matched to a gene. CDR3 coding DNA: TGTGCCAGCAGTGGACTAGCGGGGGGGCCAGAGACCCAGTACTTC. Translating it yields CASSGLAGGPETQYF.

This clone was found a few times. CDR3 protein: CASSNYLVGTEAFF. DNA for the CDR3: TGTGCCAGCAGTAACTACCTCGTTGGCACTGAAGCTTTCTTT. V and J are TRBV27 and TRBJ1-1; D not resolved. This CDR3 contains 14 residues. The germline CDR1 and CDR2 sequences are MNHEY and SMNVEV (reference sequence). The ends were cut back, 5 bases at V and 4 bases at J, with 14 bases in the middle.

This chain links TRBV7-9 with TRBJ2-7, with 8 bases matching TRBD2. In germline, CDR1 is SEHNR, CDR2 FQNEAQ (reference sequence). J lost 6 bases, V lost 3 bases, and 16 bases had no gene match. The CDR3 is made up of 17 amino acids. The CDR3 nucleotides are TGTGCCAGCAGCTTGCAACCACTAGCGGTCCGTGGAGGCGAGCAGTACTTC. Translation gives CASSLQPLAVRGGEQYF.

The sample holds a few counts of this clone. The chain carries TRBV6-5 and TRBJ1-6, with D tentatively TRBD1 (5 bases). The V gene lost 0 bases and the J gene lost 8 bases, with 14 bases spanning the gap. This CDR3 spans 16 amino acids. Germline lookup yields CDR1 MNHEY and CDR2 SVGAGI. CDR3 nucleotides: TGTGCCAGCAGTTACTCGATTGGGACGTCGGATTCACCCCTCCACTTT. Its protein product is CASSYSIGTSDSPLHF.

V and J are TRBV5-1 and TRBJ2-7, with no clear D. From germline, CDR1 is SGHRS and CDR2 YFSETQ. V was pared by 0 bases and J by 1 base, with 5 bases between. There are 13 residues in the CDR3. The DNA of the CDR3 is TGCGCCAGCAGCTTGGAACGATCCTACGAGCAGTACTTC. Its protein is CASSLERSYEQYF.

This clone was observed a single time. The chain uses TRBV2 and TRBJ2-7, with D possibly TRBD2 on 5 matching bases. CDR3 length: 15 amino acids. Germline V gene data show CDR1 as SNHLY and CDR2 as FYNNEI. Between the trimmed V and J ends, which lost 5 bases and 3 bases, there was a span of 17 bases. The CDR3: CASSSGIPGLYEQYF. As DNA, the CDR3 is TGTGCCAGCAGTTCCGGGATCCCAGGCCTCTACGAGCAGTACTTC.

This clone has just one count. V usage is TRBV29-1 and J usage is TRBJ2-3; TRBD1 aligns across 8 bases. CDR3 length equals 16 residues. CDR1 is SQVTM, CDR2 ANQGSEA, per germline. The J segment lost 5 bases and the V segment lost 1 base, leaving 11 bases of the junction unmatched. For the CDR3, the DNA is TGCAGCGTTGAAGGTTCAACCGGGACAGGTAGAGATACGCAGTATTTT. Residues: CSVEGSTGTGRDTQYF.

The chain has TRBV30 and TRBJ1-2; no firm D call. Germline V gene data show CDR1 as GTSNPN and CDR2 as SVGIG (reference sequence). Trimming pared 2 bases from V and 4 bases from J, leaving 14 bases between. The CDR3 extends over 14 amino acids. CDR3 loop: CAWSRPAEGYGYTF. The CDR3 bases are TGTGCCTGGAGTAGGCCAGCCGAAGGCTATGGCTACACCTTC.

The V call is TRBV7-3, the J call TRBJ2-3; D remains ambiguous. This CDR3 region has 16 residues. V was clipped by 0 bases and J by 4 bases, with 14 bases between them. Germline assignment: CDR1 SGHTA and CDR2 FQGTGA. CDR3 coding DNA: TGTGCCAGCAGCTTAACGGCCGGGTTGGTGGCAGATACGCAGTATTTT. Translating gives CASSLTAGLVADTQYF.

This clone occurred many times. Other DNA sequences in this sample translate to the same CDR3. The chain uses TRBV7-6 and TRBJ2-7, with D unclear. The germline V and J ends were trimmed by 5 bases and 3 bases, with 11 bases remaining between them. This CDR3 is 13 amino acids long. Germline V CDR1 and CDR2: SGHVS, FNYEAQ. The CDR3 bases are TGTGCCAGCAGCCCAGGACCCAACTACGAGCAGTACTTC. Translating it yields CASSPGPNYEQYF.

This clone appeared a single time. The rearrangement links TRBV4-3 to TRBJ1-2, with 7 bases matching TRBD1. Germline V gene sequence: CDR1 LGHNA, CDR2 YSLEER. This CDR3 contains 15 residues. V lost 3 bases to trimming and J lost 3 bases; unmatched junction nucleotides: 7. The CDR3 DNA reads TGCGCCAGCAGCCATCTCGAGGGGGCGGACTATGGCTACACCTTC. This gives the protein CASSHLEGADYGYTF.

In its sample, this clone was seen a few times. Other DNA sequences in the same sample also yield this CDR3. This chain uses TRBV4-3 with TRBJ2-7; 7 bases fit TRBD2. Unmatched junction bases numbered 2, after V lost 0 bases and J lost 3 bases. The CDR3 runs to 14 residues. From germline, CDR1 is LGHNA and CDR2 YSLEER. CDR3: CASSQDLADYEQYF. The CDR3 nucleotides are TGCGCCAGCAGCCAAGATCTAGCGGACTACGAGCAGTACTTC.

Written as DNA, the CDR3 is TGTGCCAGCAGTCCCGGAGGCACAGATACGCAGTATTTT. As protein: CASSPGGTDTQYF. This sequence joins TRBV7-8 and TRBJ2-3; no clear D gene. Trimming took off 6 bases at V and 1 base at J, with 8 bases between the two ends. This CDR3 spans 13 amino acids. Per germline, CDR1 SGHVS and CDR2 FQNEAQ.

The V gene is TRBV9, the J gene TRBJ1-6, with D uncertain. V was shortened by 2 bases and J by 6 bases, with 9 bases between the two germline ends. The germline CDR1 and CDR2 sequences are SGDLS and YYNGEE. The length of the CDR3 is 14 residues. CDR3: CASSVYTTNSPLHF. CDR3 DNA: TGTGCCAGCAGCGTCTACACGACTAATTCACCCCTCCACTTT.

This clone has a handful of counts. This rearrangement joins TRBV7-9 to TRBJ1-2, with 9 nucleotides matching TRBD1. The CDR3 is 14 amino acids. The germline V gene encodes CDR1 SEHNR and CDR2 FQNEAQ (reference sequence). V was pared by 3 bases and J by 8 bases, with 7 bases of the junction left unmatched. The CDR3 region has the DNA TGTGCCAGCAGCTTTTCCGGGACAGGGAGCGGCTACACCTTC. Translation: CASSFSGTGSGYTF.

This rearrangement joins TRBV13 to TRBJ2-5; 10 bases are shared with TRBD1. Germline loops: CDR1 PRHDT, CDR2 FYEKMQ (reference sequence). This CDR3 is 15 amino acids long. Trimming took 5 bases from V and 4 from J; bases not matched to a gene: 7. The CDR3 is CASSARTGGVETQYF. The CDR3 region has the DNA TGTGCCAGCAGCGCCCGGACAGGGGGGGTAGAGACCCAGTACTTC.